This T cell receptor beta chain was captured by sequencing in a study of T cell responses to AZD1222 COVID-19 vaccine. After removal of 4 bases from V and 4 bases from J, the junction contained 4 bases not matched to a gene. Germline-derived CDR1 and CDR2 are SGHRS and YFSETQ. The CDR3 sequence is 14 residues long. Overall study findings and caveats: Spike-spanning, vaccine-associated CD4 TCRs were dominant at 160-218 and 743-854.

This clone showed up just once. Its antigen is as yet unknown. Profiling relied on immunoSEQ multiplex PCR, and the TCRdb table lists in-frame clones only, not all of them. The table includes some 130,000 clones, about 90% detected once. The sequencing used peripheral blood, collected on day 0 of AZD1222 vaccination. The TCR was taken from an adult in good health. V is TRBV5-1 and J is TRBJ1-4, with 7 positions matching TRBD1. In DNA, the CDR3 is TGCGCCAGCAGCCCGGGACAGAGTAATGAAAAACTGTTTTTT. It is translated as CASSPGQSNEKLFF.